Listed below are T cell receptor beta chains from one sample, sequenced in a study of T cells after yellow fever vaccination. TCRdb reprocessed the 5' RACE reads via MiXCR and lists one record per CDR3 protein. The sample carries 50,000 or so distinct CDR3 sequences, roughly 7.3% recorded once. The sequencing used CD8+ T cells sorted from PBMCs, collected less than 18 days after the first yellow fever vaccination. The receptors here all came from a man aged 18 to 29 who received the YFV17D yellow fever vaccine. Both conserved end residues are trimmed from each CDR3.

v_call	j_call	cdr3_aa
TRBV11-2	TRBJ2-3	ASSPRGRVTDTQY
TRBV11-1	TRBJ2-1	ASSLVIAGGNEQF
TRBV7-2	TRBJ1-6	ASSFIMANSPLH
TRBV7-9	TRBJ2-4	ASSLVQREKNIQY
TRBV7-6	TRBJ2-5	ASSTTAGVGETQY
TRBV4-1	TRBJ2-1	ASSQPTGASYNEQF
TRBV9	TRBJ1-1	ASSPVTGMNTEAF
TRBV7-6	TRBJ1-2	SSSLQPRANYGYT
TRBV12-3/TRBV12-4	TRBJ2-1	ASTIGTIYNEQF
TRBV4-1	TRBJ2-2	ASSHPTGVWAGELF
TRBV6-5	TRBJ2-6	ASSWGATGANVLT
TRBV28	TRBJ1-5	ATTPDGGNQPQH
TRBV6-2/TRBV6-3	TRBJ1-1	ASSYSGTGSTEAF
TRBV4-3	TRBJ2-1	ASSQGAGGTYNEQF
TRBV12-3/TRBV12-4	TRBJ1-3	ASIPTERGSSGNTIY
TRBV20-1	TRBJ2-5	SARVLAGGKETQY
TRBV10-3	TRBJ1-5	AISESGGNQPQH
TRBV6-2/TRBV6-3	TRBJ2-1	ASSSGVAYEQF
TRBV20-1	TRBJ2-7	SGEAAGESSYEQY
TRBV27	TRBJ2-5	ASRPQRKAETQY
TRBV29-1	TRBJ1-5	SVVGGGNQPQH
TRBV4-1	TRBJ2-7	ASSQARGNEQY
TRBV19	TRBJ1-1	ASSNRYTEAF
TRBV11-2	TRBJ1-1	ASSPLRGAVNTEAF
TRBV27	TRBJ1-5	ASSLSSSHQPQH
TRBV20-1	TRBJ1-1	SARDPDRITEAF